These 17 T cell receptor beta chains were all obtained from the same sample, sequenced in a study of CD8+ T cells in alopecia areata. TCR sequencing used cDNA made by reverse transcription of extracted RNA. TCRdb keeps only in-frame clones here, not all; method: immunoSEQ multiplex PCR. The profile covers 150,000 or so clones, with around 47% appearing a single time and 6% to 7% taken by the ten largest. The source material was CD4+ T cells sorted from blood. The receptor set was obtained from a human donor with alopecia areata.

This clone came up a few times. The chain uses TRBV29-1 and TRBJ2-2; tentative D call: TRBD2 (6 bases). Between the trimmed V and J ends, which lost 7 bases and 4 bases, there was a span of 13 bases. Germline V CDR1 and CDR2: SQVTM, ANQGSEA. The CDR3 consists of 13 residues. The CDR3 loop is CSGDVGGTGELFF. In DNA, the CDR3 is TGCAGCGGCGACGTCGGGGGCACCGGGGAGCTGTTTTTT.

In its sample, this clone was seen a few times. The chain joins TRBV11-2 to TRBJ2-5; tentative D call: TRBD1 (5 bases). Trimming shortened V by 3 bases and J by 4 bases, and 15 bases separated the two germline ends. The CDR3 is made up of 15 amino acids. Germline V CDR1 and CDR2: SGHAT, FQNNGV. CDR3 coding DNA: TGTGCCAGCAGCTTGGGTTTAGGGGCACCAGAGACCCAGTACTTC. This encodes CASSLGLGAPETQYF.

This clone was detected only a few times. The genes are TRBV18 and TRBJ1-2; TRBD1 agrees at 11 bases. Germline V lookup: CDR1 KGHSH, CDR2 LQKENI. CDR3 length: 14 amino acids. Trimming took 3 bases from V and 4 from J; bases not matched to a gene: 1. CDR3 DNA: TGTGCCAGCTCACCGGGGACAGGGGGCTATGGCTACACCTTC. It encodes CASSPGTGGYGYTF.

This clone was counted a few times. The chain joins TRBV7-9 to TRBJ2-7, with 8 bases fitting TRBD1. V was pared by 3 bases and J by 6 bases, with 7 bases of the junction left unmatched. The germline V gene has CDR1 SEHNR and CDR2 FQNEAQ (reference sequence). This CDR3 has 14 residues. The CDR3 DNA reads as TGTGCCAGCAGCTTGGACAGGGTAAGGGGCGAGCAGTACTTC. It codes for CASSLDRVRGEQYF.

The genes are TRBV30 and TRBJ2-1, with TRBD1 as a possible D gene (5 bases). V lost 4 bases to trimming and J lost 7 bases, with 14 bases between them. From germline, CDR1 is GTSNPN and CDR2 SVGIG (reference sequence). The CDR3 length is 13 residues. The CDR3 here is CAWTGMLGNEQFF. DNA of the CDR3: TGTGCCTGGACAGGGATGCTCGGGAATGAGCAGTTCTTC.

This clone was detected only a few times. The chain has TRBV6-4 and TRBJ1-1; D ambiguous. In germline, CDR1 is MRHNA, CDR2 SNTAGT. V lost 6 bases and J 3 bases, leaving 11 bases between the germline ends. The CDR3 extends over 13 amino acids. In nucleotides, the CDR3 is TGTGCCAGCAGCCGGCAGTGGGACACTGAAGCTTTCTTT. It yields the protein CASSRQWDTEAFF.

V usage is TRBV2 and J usage is TRBJ2-7, with D perhaps matching TRBD1 or TRBD2 (5 bases each). Germline V gene data show CDR1 as SNHLY and CDR2 as FYNNEI. V gave up 7 bases and J gave up 1 base, with 11 bases separating them. The CDR3 is 13 amino acids. The chain's CDR3 is CASMGTVSYEQYF. CDR3 bases: TGTGCCAGCATGGGGACGGTTTCCTACGAGCAGTACTTC.

The chain combines TRBV5-6 with TRBJ2-2; no clear D gene. The CDR3 loop spans 16 amino acids. The V gene's germline CDR1 is SGHDT and CDR2 YYEEEE. V lost 2 bases, J lost 0 bases, and 11 bases lay in between. The CDR3, as DNA: TGTGCCAGCAGCTTCATTGGTACGGCGAACACCGGGGAGCTGTTTTTT. Amino acids: CASSFIGTANTGELFF.

This clone appeared many times. This sequence joins TRBV19 and TRBJ1-5; TRBD1 aligns across 8 bases. The CDR3 spans 16 residues. Looked up from germline, CDR1 is LNHDA and CDR2 is SQIVND (reference sequence). V trimming: 1 base; J trimming: 5 bases; junction bases outside the gene matches: 7. CDR3 coding DNA: TGTGCCAGTAGTATAGCCCCCACGACAGGGGATCAGCCCCAGCATTTT. It codes for CASSIAPTTGDQPQHF.

This clone was seen a handful of times. This chain links TRBV25-1 with TRBJ2-5; D is undetermined. Germline V gene data show CDR1 as MGHDK and CDR2 as SYGVNS. The CDR3 sequence is 15 residues long. With 5 bases removed from V and 2 bases from J, the gap between germline ends came to 15 bases. In nucleotides, the CDR3 is TGTGCCAGCAGTCACGGGTGGGGTCTACAAGAGACCCAGTACTTC. This gives the protein CASSHGWGLQETQYF.

This chain links TRBV7-8 with TRBJ2-1, with D possibly TRBD2 on 5 matching bases. CDR3 length equals 13 residues. CDR1 and CDR2 (germline): SGHVS, FQNEAQ. V gave up 5 bases and J gave up 5 bases, with 10 bases separating them. The CDR3 DNA reads TGTGCCAGCAGCGTAACTAGGGACAATGAGCAGTTCTTC. Encoded protein: CASSVTRDNEQFF.

The CDR3, as DNA: TGCGCCAGCAGCTTGGTGGGACGCGCAGATTGGCTGTTTTTT. Protein product: CASSLVGRADWLFF. The V call is TRBV5-1, the J call TRBJ2-2; either TRBD1 or TRBD2 may supply D (5 bases each). The V gene lost 0 bases and the J gene lost 13 bases, with 16 bases spanning the gap. From germline, CDR1 is SGHRS and CDR2 YFSETQ. This CDR3 has 14 residues.

This clone occurred once. The genes are TRBV29-1 and TRBJ2-1, with unresolved D. Trimming cost V 6 bases and J 9 bases, with 27 bases left between them. The CDR3 is 16 amino acids. CDR1 is SQVTM, CDR2 ANQGSEA, per germline. CDR3 loop: CSVTSGPFQINSEQFF. DNA for the CDR3: TGCAGCGTAACATCTGGCCCATTCCAGATTAACTCTGAGCAGTTCTTC.

This sequence joins TRBV11-2 and TRBJ2-1, with D possibly being TRBD1 (6 bases). From germline, CDR1 is SGHAT and CDR2 FQNNGV. The CDR3 runs to 16 residues. With 7 bases removed from V and 2 bases from J, the gap between germline ends came to 18 bases. The CDR3 DNA reads as TGTGCCAGCAACTCCAGGGGCAGTTTGACCTACAATGAGCAGTTCTTC. Translated, it gives CASNSRGSLTYNEQFF.

J is TRBJ1-1 and V is TRBV2; possibly TRBD1 for D (5 bases). The CDR3 runs 15 residues. V was shortened by 6 bases and J by 1 base, with 15 bases between the two germline ends. Looked up from germline, CDR1 is SNHLY and CDR2 is FYNNEI. The CDR3 region has the DNA TGTGCCAGCAGCCCCCGGGCAGGGCGGAACACTGAAGCTTTCTTT. Translation gives CASSPRAGRNTEAFF. The whole variable domain, filled in from reference TRBV2 and TRBJ1-1, reads EPEVTQTPSHQVTQMGQEVILRCVPISNHLYFYWYRQILGQKVEFLVSFYNNEISEKSEIFDDQFSVERPDGSNFTLKIRSTKLEDSAMYFCASSPRAGRNTEAFFGQGTRLTVV.

V and J are TRBV6-5 and TRBJ2-4; D unresolved. Trimming left V 9 bases short and J 0 bases short, with 3 bases between. The CDR3 is 11 residues long. The germline gives CDR1 MNHEY, CDR2 SVGAGI. CDR3 region: CARQAKNIQYF. The CDR3 DNA sequence: TGTGCCAGACAAGCCAAAAACATTCAGTACTTC.

As to this clone: At one end, the junction sequence differs from germline, possibly due to a read error. V usage is TRBV25-1 and J usage is TRBJ2-7; 9 positions match TRBD1. Per germline, CDR1 MGHDK and CDR2 SYGVNS. CDR3 length: 11 amino acids. The CDR3 protein is CASSEGTGWNF. CDR3 bases: TGTGCCAGCAGTGAGGGGACAGGGTGGAACTTC.